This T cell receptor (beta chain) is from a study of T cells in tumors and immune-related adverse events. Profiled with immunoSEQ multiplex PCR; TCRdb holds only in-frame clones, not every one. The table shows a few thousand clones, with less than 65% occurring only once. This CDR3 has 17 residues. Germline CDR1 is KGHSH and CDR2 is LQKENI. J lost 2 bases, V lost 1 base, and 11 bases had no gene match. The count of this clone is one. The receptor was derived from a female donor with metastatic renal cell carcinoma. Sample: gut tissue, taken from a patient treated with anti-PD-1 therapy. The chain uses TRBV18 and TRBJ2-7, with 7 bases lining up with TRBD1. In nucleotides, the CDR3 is TGTGCCAGCTCACCACTTTCCCCCGCGACAGGGCCCTACGAGCAGTACTTC. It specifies CASSPLSPATGPYEQYF.